This TCR beta chain is drawn from a study of T cell responses to AZD1222 COVID-19 vaccine. Study-wide results and caveats: Reportedly, nearly half the spike-specific TCRs target unmutated variant regions.

With respect to this clone: The antigen is unknown.

Only in-frame clones appear in the TCRdb table, and some are missing; sequencing was by immunoSEQ multiplex PCR. The sample yields 150,000 to 200,000 clones, roughly 92% seen once. Germline CDR1 is LNHDA and CDR2 is SQIVND (reference sequence). CDR3 length: 14 amino acids. V was cut by 8 bases and J by 8 bases, with 18 bases left in between. The source material was peripheral blood, sampled 28 days after the second AZD1222 dose. The chain has TRBV19 and TRBJ1-4; D remains unclear. The receptor's source is an adult who received the AZD1222 COVID-19 vaccine. CDR3 sequence: CASRPIEGTEKLFF. The CDR3 bases are TGTGCCAGTCGCCCAATCGAGGGTACGGAAAAACTGTTTTTT.